Shown below are 28 T cell receptor beta chains from a single sample sequenced in a study of human CD8 memory T cell subsets. Making the TCR beta libraries relied on UMI-labeled 5' RACE. TCRdb reanalyzed the 5' RACE reads, giving one entry per CDR3 protein sequence and no DNA. Its listing shows 9,000 to 10,000 distinct CDR3 sequences. The sample consisted of CD8+ T cells from PBMCs. All receptors derive from a human donor in good health.

The CDR3 sequence is CASSATDSNNQPQHF. This chain links TRBV6-1 with TRBJ1-5; TCRdb returns TRBD1, unconfirmable since there is no DNA. Germline CDR1 and CDR2: MNHNS and SASEGT. This CDR3 spans 15 amino acids.

The V and J genes are TRBV19 and TRBJ2-2; the TRBD1 assignment by TCRdb is unverifiable without DNA. The CDR3 extends over 17 amino acids. Germline assignment: CDR1 LNHDA and CDR2 SQIVND (reference sequence). Here the CDR3 reads CASTPFPTGRFTGELFF.

The rearrangement joins TRBV7-9 to TRBJ2-1; TCRdb names TRBD2, which stays unverified in the absence of DNA. This CDR3 has 15 amino acids. CDR1 and CDR2 (germline): SEHNR, FQNEAQ (reference sequence). CDR3 protein: CASSPGTSGTHEQFF.

The genes are TRBV20-1 and TRBJ1-2; the D call of TRBD1 rests on TCRdb alone, since no DNA is present to check it. In germline, CDR1 is DFQATT, CDR2 SNEGSKA (reference sequence). This CDR3 is 16 amino acids long. This CDR3 is CSASLTSRDRPHGYTF.

The chain combines TRBV14 with TRBJ1-2. The CDR3 is 15 residues long. CDR1 is SGHDN, CDR2 FVKESK, per germline. CDR3: CASNVRRALNYGYTF.

The chain recombines TRBV5-1 with TRBJ2-7. The CDR3 runs to 16 residues. Germline V lookup: CDR1 SGHRS, CDR2 YFSETQ. The CDR3 loop reads CASSWGHLGGSYEQYF.

The rearrangement uses TRBV5-6 and TRBJ2-1; as DNA is missing, the TRBD1 call by TCRdb cannot be tested. Germline V gene data show CDR1 as SGHDT and CDR2 as YYEEEE. This CDR3 comprises 13 residues. The CDR3 here is CASSLEQGKPPFF.

The V call is TRBV10-3, the J call TRBJ2-1; absent DNA, TCRdb's TRBD1 call cannot be checked. The CDR3 covers 14 residues. From germline, CDR1 is ENHRY and CDR2 SYGVKD. CDR3 loop: CAIKQGLSYNEQFF.

The CDR3: CASSIAGIEAFF. This chain connects TRBV19 to TRBJ1-1. This CDR3 is built from 12 residues. CDR1 is LNHDA, CDR2 SQIVND, per germline (reference sequence).

The gene calls are TRBV7-2 and TRBJ2-4; the TCRdb D gene call, TRBD1, has no DNA to confirm it. Germline V gene sequence: CDR1 SGHTA, CDR2 FQGNSA. This CDR3 region has 12 residues. The CDR3 sequence is CASSPGLDIQYF. The full variable domain, rest sourced from reference TRBV7-2 and TRBJ2-4, is GAGVSQSPSNKVTEKGKDVELRCDPISGHTALYWYRQSLGQGLEFLIYFQGNSAPDKSGLPSDRFSAERTGGSVSTLTIQRTQQEDSAVYLCASSPGLDIQYFGAGTRLSVL.

The gene calls are TRBV6-6 and TRBJ2-7. Germline V CDR1 and CDR2: MNHNY, SVGAGI (reference sequence). This CDR3 region has 14 residues. The CDR3 spells CASSLDGEVSEQYF.

The V gene is TRBV27, the J gene TRBJ2-1; TCRdb names TRBD2, which stays unverified in the absence of DNA. The CDR3 has 14 residues. The germline CDR1 and CDR2 sequences are MNHEY and SMNVEV (reference sequence). The CDR3 is CASSDRGLAHEQFF.

By frequency, this clonotype registers medium-sized. The V gene is TRBV27, the J gene TRBJ1-2; TCRdb's D gene call, TRBD1, goes unchecked for lack of DNA. Per the germline V gene, CDR1 is MNHEY and CDR2 is SMNVEV (reference sequence). The CDR3 loop spans 13 amino acids. This CDR3 reads CASSFPGGYGYTF.

Frequency places this clonotype as medium-sized. The J gene is TRBJ2-2, the V gene TRBV3-1; TCRdb calls TRBD2, which cannot be checked without DNA. The CDR3 spans 16 residues. Per germline, CDR1 LGHDT and CDR2 YNNKEL (reference sequence). The CDR3 loop reads CASSQDSGANTGELFF.

V usage is TRBV5-5 and J usage is TRBJ2-7; there is no DNA to check the TCRdb D call of TRBD1. CDR1 SGHKS and CDR2 YYEKEE come from the germline V gene (reference sequence). This CDR3 comprises 14 residues. The CDR3 loop reads CASSLASGTVEQYF.

Here the CDR3 reads CASSQPEGAQDYGYTF. The V call is TRBV3-2, the J call TRBJ1-2; TCRdb's D call of TRBD1 is untestable without DNA. TRBV3-2 is listed as a pseudogene. The CDR3 has 16 amino acids.

This chain uses TRBV4-3 with TRBJ2-5; without DNA, the TCRdb call of TRBD1 cannot be checked. Germline V gene sequence: CDR1 LGHNA, CDR2 YSLEER. This CDR3 region has 15 residues. CDR3 protein: CASSQARDSQETQYF.

The CDR3 reads CASSLAPGGAGNTIYF. The chain recombines TRBV12-3 or TRBV12-4 with TRBJ1-3; TCRdb picks TRBD1, but there is no DNA to check that call. The CDR3 has 16 residues.

The J gene is TRBJ2-7, the V gene TRBV6-2 or TRBV6-3; checking the TCRdb D call of TRBD1 is not possible without DNA. In germline, CDR1 is MNHEY, CDR2 SVGEGT. This CDR3 has 17 residues. The CDR3 sequence: CASSSAKQETSSYEQYF.

This chain uses TRBV10-3 with TRBJ2-3; with no DNA, the TCRdb D assignment of TRBD1 cannot be verified. Germline V gene lookup returns CDR1 ENHRY and CDR2 SYGVKD. The CDR3 is 13 residues long. The CDR3 reads CAIRDPGGDTQYF.

The chain recombines TRBV9 with TRBJ2-3; with no DNA, the TCRdb D assignment of TRBD1 cannot be verified. This CDR3 has 15 residues. The germline CDR1 and CDR2 sequences are SGDLS and YYNGEE. This CDR3 is CASQPRGASTDTQYF.

This clonotype is deemed medium-sized by its frequency. V usage is TRBV29-1 and J usage is TRBJ2-1; with no DNA, the TCRdb D assignment of TRBD2 cannot be verified. CDR1 SQVTM and CDR2 ANQGSEA come from the germline V gene. CDR3 size: 20 residues. CDR3 region: CSVCVPLAGGPSGLYNEQFF.

The CDR3 here is CASSQEVSYTEAFF. The chain recombines TRBV4-3 with TRBJ1-1. Per germline, CDR1 LGHNA and CDR2 YSLEER. The CDR3 is 14 amino acids.

The rearrangement uses TRBV7-9 and TRBJ1-4. The CDR3 spans 14 residues. CDR1 SEHNR and CDR2 FQNEAQ come from the germline V gene (reference sequence). CDR3 in amino acids: CASSLEGEAAKLFF.

The CDR3 spells CASSLSLEAYEQYF. This chain uses TRBV13 with TRBJ2-7. The CDR3 spans 14 residues. Germline CDR1 and CDR2: PRHDT and FYEKMQ (reference sequence).

The chain couples TRBV3-1 to TRBJ2-3; there is no DNA to check the TCRdb D call of TRBD2. The germline V gene has CDR1 LGHDT and CDR2 YNNKEL (reference sequence). The CDR3 totals 21 residues. CDR3 region: CASSQDETAGLAGATTDTQYF.

V is TRBV15 and J is TRBJ2-3. This CDR3 comprises 12 residues. The germline CDR1 and CDR2 sequences are LNHNV and YYDKDF (reference sequence). This chain's CDR3 is CATSREPNTQYF.

The CDR3 is CASSLGGEYSPLHF. This chain joins TRBV11-2 and TRBJ1-6; TCRdb's D call of TRBD1 is untestable without DNA. The CDR3 has 14 residues. Per the germline V gene, CDR1 is SGHAT and CDR2 is FQNNGV.